Listed below are T cell receptor beta chains from one sample, sequenced in a study of blood T cell repertoires in COVID-19. The method was immunoSEQ multiplex PCR; TCRdb's version includes in-frame clones alone and lacks a portion of them. The sample yields roughly 100,000 clones, around 84% seen once. Material: peripheral blood. The receptors stem from a man between 50 and 59 years old with active or convalescent COVID-19. Both conserved end residues are part of each CDR3. D genes are given only for firm matches. Clone size, where shown, is once, few, many, or a class for clones that have expanded.

v_gene	j_gene	d_gene	abundance	CDR3aa	CDR3nt
TRBV18	TRBJ2-7	TRBD2	.	CASSPPGLAGAYEQYF	TGTGCCAGCTCACCTCCCGGACTAGCGGGGGCCTACGAGCAGTACTTC
TRBV12-3/TRBV12-4	TRBJ2-1	.	.	CASSLVWEDEQFF	TGTGCCAGCAGTTTGGTGTGGGAGGATGAGCAGTTCTTC
TRBV21-1	TRBJ2-1	.	.	CASSKAAASGQFF	TGTGCCAGCAGCAAAGCAGCGGCTAGTGGGCAGTTCTTC
TRBV27	TRBJ1-2	.	few	CASSPITQKRGADYGYTF	TGTGCCAGCAGTCCTATTACGCAAAAACGGGGGGCAGACTATGGCTACACCTTC
TRBV7-6	TRBJ2-2	.	.	CASSLGQVFNTGELFF	TGTGCCAGCAGCTTAGGACAGGTTTTCAACACCGGGGAGCTGTTTTTT
TRBV25-1	TRBJ2-2	.	.	CASSGQGSSDTGELFF	TGTGCCAGCAGTGGTCAGGGATCGAGCGACACCGGGGAGCTGTTTTTT
TRBV11-3	TRBJ1-5	TRBD1	.	CASSLIDRGRNSNQPQHF	TGTGCCAGCAGCTTAATAGACAGGGGGAGAAATAGCAATCAGCCCCAGCATTTT
TRBV6-2/TRBV6-3	TRBJ2-2	TRBD2	.	CASSRLAQNTGELFF	TGTGCCAGCAGCAGACTAGCACAGAACACCGGGGAGCTGTTTTTT
TRBV3-1/TRBV3-2	TRBJ1-2	TRBD1	.	CASSFLRDRGFGYTF	TGTGCCAGCAGCTTCCTCCGGGACAGGGGTTTTGGCTACACCTTC
TRBV28	TRBJ1-2	.	.	CASGQSNYGYTF	TGTGCCAGCGGACAGTCTAACTATGGCTACACCTTC
TRBV4-3	TRBJ2-3	TRBD2	.	CASSRLGAGGTTDTQYF	TGCGCCAGCAGCCGCCTGGGAGCGGGGGGAACCACAGATACGCAGTATTTT
TRBV6-2/TRBV6-3	TRBJ1-1	.	few	CASSYYAVTEAFF	TGTGCCAGCAGTTACTATGCAGTCACTGAAGCTTTCTTT
TRBV11-2	TRBJ1-1	.	.	CASSFPRTEMNTEAFF	TGTGCCAGCAGCTTCCCTAGGACAGAGATGAACACTGAAGCTTTCTTT
TRBV27	TRBJ2-2	TRBD1	once	CASKKQGANTGELFF	TGTGCCAGCAAGAAACAGGGGGCCAACACCGGGGAGCTGTTTTTT
TRBV18	TRBJ1-1	TRBD1	.	CASSPGQGNTEAFF	TGTGCCAGCTCACCGGGACAGGGGAACACTGAAGCTTTCTTT
TRBV28	TRBJ2-1	TRBD2	once	CATRTSGGFEQFF	TGTGCCACGAGGACTAGCGGGGGGTTTGAGCAGTTCTTC
TRBV4-2	TRBJ2-1	TRBD2	.	CASSQDPGLAGINEQFF	TGTGCCAGCAGCCAAGACCCGGGACTAGCGGGGATCAATGAGCAGTTCTTC
TRBV27	TRBJ2-1	.	.	CASSSNLETEQFF	TGTGCCAGCAGTTCTAACTTGGAGACTGAGCAGTTCTTC
TRBV28	TRBJ1-4	.	.	CASSLFRGEKLFF	TGTGCCAGCAGTTTATTCCGGGGGGAAAAACTGTTTTTT
TRBV5-1	TRBJ2-1	TRBD1	.	CASSSGTGINEQFF	TGCGCCAGCAGCTCCGGGACAGGGATTAATGAGCAGTTCTTC
TRBV27	TRBJ2-6	TRBD1	.	CASSSQGAWSGANVLTF	TGTGCCAGCAGCTCACAGGGGGCCTGGTCTGGGGCCAACGTCCTGACTTTC
TRBV10-3	TRBJ2-1	.	.	CAISTGSSYNEQFF	TGTGCCATCAGTACTGGGAGCTCCTACAATGAGCAGTTCTTC
TRBV6-1	TRBJ1-6	.	.	CASSEEVVSYNSPLHF	TGTGCCAGCAGTGAGGAGGTGGTCTCCTATAATTCACCCCTCCACTTT
TRBV19	TRBJ1-1	TRBD1	.	CASSVAGTGGTEAFF	TGTGCCAGTAGTGTCGCTGGGACAGGGGGGACTGAAGCTTTCTTT
TRBV5-6	TRBJ2-3	.	.	CASSWGPGVTDTQYF	TGTGCCAGCAGTTGGGGTCCGGGGGTCACAGATACGCAGTATTTT
TRBV2	TRBJ1-6	.	.	CASKGGNNSPLHF	TGTGCCAGCAAGGGGGGGAATAATTCACCCCTCCACTTT